These 5 T cell receptor beta chains share one sample of origin, sequenced in a study of blood T cell repertoires in COVID-19. Method: immunoSEQ multiplex PCR; TCRdb's copy keeps in-frame clones and lacks some. The sample gives roughly 500,000 clones, around nine tenths of which show up once; 7% to 10% is in the top ten. The material sequenced was PBMCs or T cells enriched from blood (not recorded which). Receptors originate from a woman aged 55-69 years who had recovered from COVID-19.

The chain couples TRBV19 to TRBJ2-7, with 16 bases fitting TRBD2. Germline CDR1 reads LNHDA; CDR2 reads SQIVND (reference sequence). The J segment lost 2 bases and the V segment lost 5 bases, leaving 6 bases of the junction unmatched. This CDR3 region has 17 residues. The DNA for the CDR3 is TGTGCCAGTAGTCTCCGAGGGACTAGCGGGGGGGCCTACGAGCAGTACTTC. Protein sequence: CASSLRGTSGGAYEQYF.

The chain joins TRBV18 to TRBJ2-2; weak D call: TRBD1 (6 bases). CDR1 and CDR2 from the germline V gene are KGHSH and LQKENI. The length of the CDR3 is 15 residues. The V and J ends lost 0 bases and 5 bases respectively, with 10 bases between them. The CDR3: CASSPPGARTGELFF. CDR3 DNA sequence: TGTGCCAGCTCACCACCGGGGGCAAGGACCGGGGAGCTGTTTTTT.

This chain uses TRBV28 with TRBJ2-7; 7 bases agree with TRBD1. The CDR3 covers 13 residues. Trimming at V came to 4 bases and at J to 3 bases, leaving 3 bases not matched to a gene. Germline loops: CDR1 MDHEN, CDR2 SYDVKM. The CDR3 bases are TGTGCCAGCAGTTCGGGACAGAACTACGAGCAGTACTTC. This gives the protein CASSSGQNYEQYF. The full variable domain, in which reference TRBV28 and TRBJ2-7 provide the parts outside the CDR3, is DVKVTQSSRYLVKRTGEKVFLECVQDMDHENMFWYRQDPGLGLRLIYFSYDVKMKEKGDIPEGYSVSREKKERFSLILESASTNQTSMYLCASSSGQNYEQYFGPGTRLTVT.

This clone was seen a handful of times. The V and J genes are TRBV7-2 and TRBJ2-1, with 7 bases matching TRBD1. The CDR3 is made up of 11 amino acids. J lost 10 bases, V lost 6 bases, and 3 bases had no gene match. Germline V gene sequence: CDR1 SGHTA, CDR2 FQGNSA. The CDR3 region has the DNA TGTGCCAGCAGAACAGGGGTCGAGCAGTTCTTC. Residues: CASRTGVEQFF.

J is TRBJ2-4 and V is TRBV19; 7 nucleotides agree with TRBD2. The junction had 4 bases not matched to a gene; V was cut back by 5 bases and J by 0 bases. From germline, CDR1 is LNHDA and CDR2 SQIVND (reference sequence). This CDR3 spans 15 amino acids. The CDR3 loop is CASSHGTIAKNIQYF. In DNA, the CDR3 is TGTGCCAGTAGTCACGGGACTATAGCCAAAAACATTCAGTACTTC.